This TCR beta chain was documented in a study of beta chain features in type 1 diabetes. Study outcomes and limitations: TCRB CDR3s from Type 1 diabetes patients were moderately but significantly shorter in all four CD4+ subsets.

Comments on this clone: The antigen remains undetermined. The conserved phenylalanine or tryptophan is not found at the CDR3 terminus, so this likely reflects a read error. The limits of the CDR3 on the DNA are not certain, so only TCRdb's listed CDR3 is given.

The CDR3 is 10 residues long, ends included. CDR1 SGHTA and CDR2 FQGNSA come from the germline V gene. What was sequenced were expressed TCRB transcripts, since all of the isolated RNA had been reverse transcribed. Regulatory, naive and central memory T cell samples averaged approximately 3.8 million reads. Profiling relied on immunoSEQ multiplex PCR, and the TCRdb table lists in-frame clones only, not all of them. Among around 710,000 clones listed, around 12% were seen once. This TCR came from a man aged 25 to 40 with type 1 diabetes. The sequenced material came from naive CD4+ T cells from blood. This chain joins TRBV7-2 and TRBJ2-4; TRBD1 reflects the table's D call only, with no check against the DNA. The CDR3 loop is CASSQFTGPS.